The 19 T cell receptor beta chains below all came from one sample that was sequenced in a study of a mutant IDH1 vaccine in newly diagnosed glioma. TCRdb keeps only in-frame clones here, not all; method: immunoSEQ multiplex PCR. The sample comprises fewer than 50,000 clones, 78% of which are singletons, and approximately 9% rests with the top ten. The time point is: baseline, week 1 (first vaccination visit). Sample treatment: pre-vaccination baseline after standard-of-care therapy. Sequenced material: PBMCs, taken from a glioma patient treated with radiotherapy, temozolomide or both. All receptors come from a man aged 40-50 years with glioma. Some clones in this sample may be carry-over from other donors' samples.

The gene calls are TRBV5-1 and TRBJ1-1, with D unclear. Germline V gene data show CDR1 as SGHRS and CDR2 as YFSETQ. V was pared by 0 bases and J by 0 bases, with 6 bases between. This CDR3 region has 14 residues. This CDR3 is CASSLGSMNTEAFF. The CDR3 region has the DNA TGCGCCAGCAGCTTGGGTAGTATGAACACTGAAGCTTTCTTT.

The chain joins TRBV18 to TRBJ1-1; no firm D call. V lost 3 bases and J lost 4, with 12 bases in between. This CDR3 contains 14 residues. Germline V CDR1 and CDR2: KGHSH, LQKENI. The CDR3 sequence: CASSPDGLGTEAFF. The CDR3 nucleotides read TGTGCCAGCTCACCGGACGGGCTGGGCACTGAAGCTTTCTTT.

The CDR3 is CAGSNSGGEWSEAFF. The CDR3 DNA is TGTGCCGGATCTAATTCCGGAGGGGAATGGTCCGAAGCTTTCTTT. The chain joins TRBV18 to TRBJ1-1; TRBD1 might be the D (5 bases). The CDR3 is 15 residues long. The V end lost 11 bases, the J end lost 8 bases, and 27 bases lay between the germline ends. In germline, CDR1 is KGHSH, CDR2 LQKENI.

The CDR3 sequence is CASRGRDPYEQYF. The CDR3 DNA sequence: TGTGCCAGCAGAGGCCGGGACCCATACGAGCAGTACTTC. This chain connects TRBV7-9 to TRBJ2-7, with D possibly called TRBD1 or TRBD2 (5 bases each). This CDR3 spans 13 amino acids. Trimming stripped 6 bases from V and 4 bases from J, with 13 bases between. CDR1 is SEHNR and CDR2 is FQNEAQ in the germline V gene (reference sequence).

This chain links TRBV28 with TRBJ1-1; D unresolved. Per the germline V gene, CDR1 is MDHEN and CDR2 is SYDVKM. Trimming left V 5 bases short and J 2 bases short, with 12 bases between. The CDR3 runs 14 residues. DNA of the CDR3: TGTGCCAGCAGTATAATTCAGATTAACACTGAAGCTTTCTTT. Protein: CASSIIQINTEAFF.

This clone was picked up one time. This chain connects TRBV7-8 to TRBJ2-7, with D possibly TRBD2 on 5 matching bases. Trimming removed 5 bases at V and 2 bases at J, with 13 bases between. CDR1 SGHVS and CDR2 FQNEAQ come from the germline V gene. The length of the CDR3 is 14 residues. The CDR3 nucleotides read TGTGCCAGCAGCCTACGTCCCGGGACCTACGAGCAGTACTTC. Protein product: CASSLRPGTYEQYF.

This clone was counted between two and nine times. The chain joins TRBV30 to TRBJ2-1; D is undetermined. From germline, CDR1 is GTSNPN and CDR2 SVGIG (reference sequence). V dropped 7 bases and J dropped 4 bases, with 17 bases sitting between them. The CDR3 extends over 14 amino acids. CDR3 sequence reads: CASKGVASYNEQFF. The CDR3 DNA is TGTGCCTCCAAGGGTGTAGCCTCATACAATGAGCAGTTCTTC.

This clone came up once. V gene TRBV13 combines with J gene TRBJ2-3; D is uncertain. Germline loops: CDR1 PRHDT, CDR2 FYEKMQ (reference sequence). The CDR3 runs to 14 residues. The V gene lost 5 bases and the J gene lost 4 bases, with 13 bases spanning the gap. The CDR3 sequence: CASSPKNAPDTQYF. DNA of the CDR3: TGTGCCAGCAGCCCTAAAAACGCCCCAGATACGCAGTATTTT.

The gene calls are TRBV7-9 and TRBJ1-1, with unresolved D. This CDR3 comprises 13 residues. The germline V gene has CDR1 SEHNR and CDR2 FQNEAQ (reference sequence). Trimming left V 4 bases short and J 3 bases short, with 9 bases between. The CDR3 sequence: CASSWFVHTEAFF. CDR3 bases: TGTGCCAGCAGCTGGTTCGTTCACACTGAAGCTTTCTTT.

The CDR3 loop reads CSADGDPRREKLFF. The CDR3, as DNA: TGCAGCGCCGACGGGGATCCAAGGAGAGAAAAACTGTTTTTT. This chain connects TRBV29-1 to TRBJ1-4; D ambiguous. The germline V and J ends were trimmed by 7 bases and 8 bases, with 20 bases remaining between them. This CDR3 region has 14 residues. Germline CDR1 and CDR2: SQVTM and ANQGSEA.

This clone was observed a few times. Just one base apart from a much larger clone, this may be a read error. The gene calls are TRBV2 and TRBJ1-1, with D possibly being TRBD1 (6 bases). Germline values: CDR1 SNHLY, CDR2 FYNNEI. The V end was cut by 2 bases, the J end by 7 bases, with 8 bases between. The CDR3 contains 12 residues. The CDR3 protein is CASSEQGFEAFF. The CDR3 nucleotides are TGTGCCAGCAGTGAACAGGGGTTTGAAGCTTTCTTT.

The chain links TRBV5-5 to TRBJ1-1; TRBD1 is a possible D gene (6 bases). This CDR3 spans 15 amino acids. The V and J ends lost 5 bases and 1 base respectively, with 15 bases between them. CDR1 and CDR2 (germline): SGHKS, YYEKEE (reference sequence). CDR3 in amino acids: CASRFGQGWNTEAFF. The CDR3 DNA follows: TGTGCCAGCAGGTTCGGGCAGGGGTGGAACACTGAAGCTTTCTTT.

The chain has TRBV15 and TRBJ2-7; D is unresolved. This CDR3 is built from 13 residues. V lost 1 base to trimming and J lost 5 bases, with 9 bases between them. Looked up from germline, CDR1 is LNHNV and CDR2 is YYDKDF (reference sequence). The CDR3 DNA follows: TGTGCCACCAGCAGAGGGAGTCGGAACGAGCAGTACTTC. Residues: CATSRGSRNEQYF.

Only a few counts were recorded for this clone. The chain joins TRBV5-4 to TRBJ1-1, with D unresolved. The CDR3 has 13 amino acids. Germline V lookup: CDR1 SGHNT, CDR2 YYREEE (reference sequence). Between the trimmed V and J ends, which lost 0 bases and 3 bases, there was a span of 6 bases. CDR3 sequence: CASSLGTHTEAFF. CDR3 bases: TGTGCCAGCAGCTTGGGGACCCACACTGAAGCTTTCTTT.

V usage is TRBV29-1 and J usage is TRBJ1-1; D ambiguous. CDR3 length: 12 amino acids. V lost 4 bases and J 6 bases, leaving 12 bases between the germline ends. CDR1 is SQVTM and CDR2 is ANQGSEA in the germline V gene. For the CDR3, the DNA is TGCAGCGTTGGCGATCTGAAGCCTGAAGCTTTCTTT. This translates into CSVGDLKPEAFF.

The chain carries TRBV5-1 and TRBJ2-5; D not resolved. This CDR3 region has 15 residues. Between the trimmed V and J ends, which lost 2 bases and 1 base, there was a span of 12 bases. Germline CDR1 and CDR2: SGHRS and YFSETQ. The CDR3, as DNA: TGCGCCAGCAGCTTAGAGGCGGCTTTCCAAGAGACCCAGTACTTC. It encodes CASSLEAAFQETQYF.

The chain recombines TRBV7-8 with TRBJ1-5, with no clear D. The CDR3 spans 16 residues. Trimming stripped 1 base from V and 1 base from J, with 11 bases between. Germline CDR1 and CDR2: SGHVS and FQNEAQ. CDR3 nucleotides: TGTGCCAGCAGCTTAGGTTCCGGACGGAGCAATCAGCCCCAGCATTTT. Protein product: CASSLGSGRSNQPQHF.

This chain uses TRBV2 with TRBJ1-1; D is undetermined. The germline CDR1 and CDR2 sequences are SNHLY and FYNNEI. The CDR3 length is 11 residues. V was cut by 7 bases and J by 11 bases, with 14 bases left in between. CDR3 sequence reads: CASILRASAFF. CDR3 nucleotide sequence: TGTGCCAGCATCCTGAGGGCGTCGGCTTTCTTT.

The rearrangement joins TRBV29-1 to TRBJ1-1; TRBD1 agrees at 7 bases. In germline, CDR1 is SQVTM, CDR2 ANQGSEA. J gave up 4 bases and V 7 bases, and 9 bases lay outside the gene matches. The CDR3 loop spans 13 amino acids. CDR3 DNA sequence: TGCAGCGGGGGGACAGTTTCCTTCACTGAAGCTTTCTTT. Encoded protein: CSGGTVSFTEAFF.